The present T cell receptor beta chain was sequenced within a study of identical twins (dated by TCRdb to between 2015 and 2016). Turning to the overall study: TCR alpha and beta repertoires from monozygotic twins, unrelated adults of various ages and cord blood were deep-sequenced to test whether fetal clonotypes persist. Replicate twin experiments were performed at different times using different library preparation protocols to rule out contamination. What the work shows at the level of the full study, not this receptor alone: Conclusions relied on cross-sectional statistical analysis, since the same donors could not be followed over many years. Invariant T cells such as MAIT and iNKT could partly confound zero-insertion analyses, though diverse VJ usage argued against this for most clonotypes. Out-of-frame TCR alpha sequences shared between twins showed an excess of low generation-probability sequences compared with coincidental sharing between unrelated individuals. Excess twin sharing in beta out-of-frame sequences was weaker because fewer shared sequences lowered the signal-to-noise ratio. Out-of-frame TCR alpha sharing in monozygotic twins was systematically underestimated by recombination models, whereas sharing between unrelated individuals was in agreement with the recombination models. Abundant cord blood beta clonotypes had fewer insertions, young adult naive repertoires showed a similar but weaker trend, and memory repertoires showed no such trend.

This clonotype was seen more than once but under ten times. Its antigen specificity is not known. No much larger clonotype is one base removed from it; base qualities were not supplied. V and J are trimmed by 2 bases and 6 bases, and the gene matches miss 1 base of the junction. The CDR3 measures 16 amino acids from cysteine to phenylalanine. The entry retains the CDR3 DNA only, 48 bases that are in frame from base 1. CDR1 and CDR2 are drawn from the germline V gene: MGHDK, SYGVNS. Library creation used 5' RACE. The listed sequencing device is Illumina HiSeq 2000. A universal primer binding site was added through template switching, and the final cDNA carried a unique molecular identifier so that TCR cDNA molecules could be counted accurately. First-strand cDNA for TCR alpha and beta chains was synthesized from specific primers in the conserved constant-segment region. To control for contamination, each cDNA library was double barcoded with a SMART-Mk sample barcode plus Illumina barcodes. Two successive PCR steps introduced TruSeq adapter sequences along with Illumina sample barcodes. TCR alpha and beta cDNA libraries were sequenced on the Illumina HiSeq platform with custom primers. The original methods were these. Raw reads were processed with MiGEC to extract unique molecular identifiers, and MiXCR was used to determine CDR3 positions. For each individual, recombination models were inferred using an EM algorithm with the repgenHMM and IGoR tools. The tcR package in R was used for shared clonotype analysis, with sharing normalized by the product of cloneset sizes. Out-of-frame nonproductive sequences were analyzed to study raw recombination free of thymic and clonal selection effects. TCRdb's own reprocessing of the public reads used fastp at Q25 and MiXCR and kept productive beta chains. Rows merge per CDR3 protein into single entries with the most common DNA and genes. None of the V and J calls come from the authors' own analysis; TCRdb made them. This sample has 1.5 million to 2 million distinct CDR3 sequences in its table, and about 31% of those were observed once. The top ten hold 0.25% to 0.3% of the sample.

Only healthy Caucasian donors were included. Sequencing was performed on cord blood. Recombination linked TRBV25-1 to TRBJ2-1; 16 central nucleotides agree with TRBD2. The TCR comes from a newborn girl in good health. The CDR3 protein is CASSEGTSGGANEQFF. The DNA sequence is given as TGTGCCAGCAGTGAAGGGACTAGCGGGGGGGCCAATGAGCAGTTCTTC.